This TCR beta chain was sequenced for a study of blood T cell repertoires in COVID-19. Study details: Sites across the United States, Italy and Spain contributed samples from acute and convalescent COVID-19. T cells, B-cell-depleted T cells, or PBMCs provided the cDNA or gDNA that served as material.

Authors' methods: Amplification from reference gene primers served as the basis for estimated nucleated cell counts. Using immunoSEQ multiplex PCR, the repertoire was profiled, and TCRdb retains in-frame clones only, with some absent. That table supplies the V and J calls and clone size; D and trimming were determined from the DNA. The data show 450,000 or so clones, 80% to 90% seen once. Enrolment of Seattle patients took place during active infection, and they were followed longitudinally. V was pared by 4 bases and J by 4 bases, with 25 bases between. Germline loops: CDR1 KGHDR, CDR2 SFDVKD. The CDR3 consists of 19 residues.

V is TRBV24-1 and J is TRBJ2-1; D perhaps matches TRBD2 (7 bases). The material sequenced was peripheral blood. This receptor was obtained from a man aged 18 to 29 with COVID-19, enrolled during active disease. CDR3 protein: CATSEGAASAPGGYNEQFF. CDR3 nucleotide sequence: TGTGCCACCAGTGAGGGGGCGGCCTCAGCCCCGGGGGGATACAATGAGCAGTTCTTC.